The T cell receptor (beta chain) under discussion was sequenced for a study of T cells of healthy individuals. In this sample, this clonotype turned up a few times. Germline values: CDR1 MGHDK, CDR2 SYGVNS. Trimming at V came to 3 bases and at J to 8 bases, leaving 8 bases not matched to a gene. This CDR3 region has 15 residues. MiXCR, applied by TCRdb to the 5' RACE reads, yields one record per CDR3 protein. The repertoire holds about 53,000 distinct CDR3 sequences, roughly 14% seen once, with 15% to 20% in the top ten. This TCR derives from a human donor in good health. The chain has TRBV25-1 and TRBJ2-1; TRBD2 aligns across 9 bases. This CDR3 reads CASSDSSGDWDEQFF. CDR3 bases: TGTGCCAGCAGTGATTCTAGCGGGGATTGGGATGAGCAGTTCTTC.